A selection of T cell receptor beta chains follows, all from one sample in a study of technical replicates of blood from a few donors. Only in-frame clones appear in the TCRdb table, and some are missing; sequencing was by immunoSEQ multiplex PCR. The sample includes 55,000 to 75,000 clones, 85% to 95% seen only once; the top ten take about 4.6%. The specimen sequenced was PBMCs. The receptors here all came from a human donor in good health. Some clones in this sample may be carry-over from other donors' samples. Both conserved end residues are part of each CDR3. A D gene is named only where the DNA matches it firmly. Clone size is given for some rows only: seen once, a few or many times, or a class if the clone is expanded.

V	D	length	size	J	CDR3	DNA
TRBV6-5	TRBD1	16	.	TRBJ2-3	CASSSSDRVGFGTQYF	TGTGCCAGCAGTTCCAGCGACAGGGTGGGTTTCGGTACGCAGTATTTT
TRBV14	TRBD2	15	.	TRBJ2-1	CASSQTQRGGNEQFF	TGTGCCAGCAGCCAAACCCAGCGGGGGGGGAATGAGCAGTTCTTC
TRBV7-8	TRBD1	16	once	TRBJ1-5	CASSRRDRGEHQPQHF	TGTGCCAGCAGCCGAAGGGACAGGGGAGAACATCAGCCCCAGCATTTT
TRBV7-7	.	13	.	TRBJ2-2	CAAGGSNTGELFF	TGTGCGGCGGGCGGTTCGAACACCGGGGAGCTGTTTTTT
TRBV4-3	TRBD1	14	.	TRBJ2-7	CASGWDRGALEQYF	TGCGCCAGCGGATGGGACAGGGGCGCTCTCGAGCAGTACTTC
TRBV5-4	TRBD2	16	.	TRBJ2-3	CASSVGGSGVTDTQYF	TGTGCCAGCAGCGTCGGGGGTAGCGGGGTCACAGATACGCAGTATTTT
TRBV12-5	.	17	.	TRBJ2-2	CASGSPRGSANTGELFF	TGTGCTAGTGGCTCCCCCCGGGGATCCGCGAACACCGGGGAGCTGTTTTTT
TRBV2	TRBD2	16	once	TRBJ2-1	CASSRTSGTAYNEQFF	TGTGCCAGCAGCCGGACTAGCGGGACTGCCTACAATGAGCAGTTCTTC
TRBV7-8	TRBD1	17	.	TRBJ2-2	CASSLLAQGDVTGELFF	TGTGCCAGCAGCTTACTTGCGCAGGGGGATGTCACCGGGGAGCTGTTTTTT
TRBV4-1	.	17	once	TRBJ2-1	CASSQDRRTTSYNEQFF	TGCGCCAGCAGCCAAGATAGACGAACTACCTCCTACAATGAGCAGTTCTTC
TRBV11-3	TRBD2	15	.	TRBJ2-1	CASSSDGGGYNEQFF	TGTGCCAGCAGCTCCGACGGGGGGGGCTACAATGAGCAGTTCTTC
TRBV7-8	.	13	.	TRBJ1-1	CASSSPLHAEAFF	TGTGCCAGCAGCTCCCCACTCCATGCTGAAGCTTTCTTT
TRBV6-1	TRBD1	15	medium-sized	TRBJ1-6	CASRDRDRLNSPLHF	TGTGCCAGCAGGGACCGGGACAGATTGAATTCACCCCTCCACTTT
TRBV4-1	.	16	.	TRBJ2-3	CASSGTGHGWTDTQYF	TGCGCCAGCAGCGGGACTGGCCATGGATGGACAGATACGCAGTATTTT
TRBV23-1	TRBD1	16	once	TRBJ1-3	CASSQRDRSTGNTIYF	TGCGCCAGCAGTCAACGGGACAGGAGTACGGGAAACACCATATATTTT
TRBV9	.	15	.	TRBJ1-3	CASSVEELSGNTIYF	TGTGCCAGCAGCGTAGAGGAGCTCTCTGGAAACACCATATATTTT
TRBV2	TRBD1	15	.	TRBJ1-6	CASSEPDRGVSPLHF	TGTGCCAGCAGTGAACCGGACAGGGGGGTATCACCCCTCCACTTT
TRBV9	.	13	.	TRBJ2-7	CASSVGPRDEQYF	TGTGCCAGCAGCGTAGGGCCGAGGGACGAGCAGTACTTC
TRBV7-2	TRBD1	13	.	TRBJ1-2	CASSLGDSYGYTF	TGTGCCAGCAGCTTAGGGGACAGCTATGGCTACACCTTC
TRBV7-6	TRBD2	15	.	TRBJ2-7	CASSPEWGTTYEQYF	TGTGCCAGCAGCCCGGAGTGGGGGACTACCTACGAGCAGTACTTC
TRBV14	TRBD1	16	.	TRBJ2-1	CASSLGQGARGNEQFF	TGTGCCAGCAGCCTAGGACAGGGGGCGCGGGGCAATGAGCAGTTCTTC
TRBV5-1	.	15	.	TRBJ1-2	CASSWGDSRDYGYTF	TGCGCCAGCAGCTGGGGGGACTCAAGGGACTATGGCTACACCTTC
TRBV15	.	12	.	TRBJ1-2	CATSREQYGYTF	TGTGCCACCAGCAGAGAACAGTATGGCTACACCTTC
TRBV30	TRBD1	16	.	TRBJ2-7	CAWSVRRTGGNYEQYF	TGTGCCTGGAGTGTACGACGGACAGGGGGCAACTACGAGCAGTACTTC
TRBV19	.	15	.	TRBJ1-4	CASSIRTETNEKLFF	TGTGCCAGTAGTATTCGGACAGAAACTAATGAAAAACTGTTTTTT
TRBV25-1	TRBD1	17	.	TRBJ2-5	CASSAPGQGIGQETQYF	TGTGCCAGCAGCGCACCAGGACAGGGGATTGGCCAAGAGACCCAGTACTTC
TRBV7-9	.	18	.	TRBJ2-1	CASSPHARVGFSYNEQFF	TGTGCCAGCAGCCCTCACGCGCGGGTTGGTTTCTCCTACAATGAGCAGTTCTTC
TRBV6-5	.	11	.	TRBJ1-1	CASKDRTEAFF	TGTGCCAGCAAAGACAGAACTGAAGCTTTCTTT
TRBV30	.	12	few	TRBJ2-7	CAWSWGTHEQYF	TGTGCCTGGAGTTGGGGGACACACGAGCAGTACTTC
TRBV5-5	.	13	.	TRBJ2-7	CASTSWASYEQYF	TGTGCCAGCACCTCTTGGGCCTCCTACGAGCAGTACTTC
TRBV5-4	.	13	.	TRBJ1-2	CASSFPEIYGYTF	TGTGCCAGCAGCTTCCCGGAGATCTATGGCTACACCTTC
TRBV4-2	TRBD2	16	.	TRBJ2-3	CASSQKRGGDTDTQYF	TGTGCCAGCAGCCAGAAGCGGGGGGGTGATACAGATACGCAGTATTTT
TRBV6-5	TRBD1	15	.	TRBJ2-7	CASSYSRGTGFEQYF	TGTGCCAGCAGTTACTCAAGAGGGACAGGTTTCGAGCAGTACTTC
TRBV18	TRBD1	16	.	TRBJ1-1	CASSPRQGAADTEAFF	TGTGCCAGCTCACCGCGACAGGGGGCGGCGGACACTGAAGCTTTCTTT
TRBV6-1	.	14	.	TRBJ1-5	CASRSGGSNQPQHF	TGTGCCAGCCGTTCGGGGGGAAGCAATCAGCCCCAGCATTTT
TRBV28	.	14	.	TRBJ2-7	CASSYRVGPYEQYF	TGTGCCAGCAGTTACAGGGTGGGTCCCTACGAGCAGTACTTC
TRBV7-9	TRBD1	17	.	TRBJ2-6	CASSFQTGGSGANVLTF	TGTGCCAGCAGCTTCCAGACAGGGGGATCCGGGGCCAACGTCCTGACTTTC
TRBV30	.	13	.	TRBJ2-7	CAWNYLAAYEQYF	TGTGCCTGGAATTACCTAGCAGCCTACGAGCAGTACTTC
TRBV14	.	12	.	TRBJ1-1	CASSQDAGWAFF	TGTGCCAGCAGCCAAGATGCAGGCTGGGCTTTCTTT
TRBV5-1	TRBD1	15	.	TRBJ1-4	CASSLGTGMYEKLFF	TGCGCCAGCAGCTTGGGGACAGGGATGTATGAAAAACTGTTTTTT
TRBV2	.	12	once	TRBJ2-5	CASRVYEETQYF	TGTGCCAGCAGGGTCTACGAAGAGACCCAGTACTTC
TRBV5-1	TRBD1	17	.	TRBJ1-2	CASSSPGTGGANYGYTF	TGCGCCAGCAGCTCGCCCGGGACAGGGGGCGCGAATTATGGCTACACCTTC
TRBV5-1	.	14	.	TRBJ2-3	CASTRGPIPDTQYF	TGCGCCAGCACCCGAGGGCCAATCCCAGATACGCAGTATTTT
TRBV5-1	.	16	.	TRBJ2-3	CASSLGSAGSTDTQYF	TGCGCCAGCAGCTTGGGTTCGGCAGGAAGCACAGATACGCAGTATTTT
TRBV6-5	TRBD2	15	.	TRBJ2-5	CASRRTSGGRETQYF	TGTGCCAGCAGGAGAACTAGCGGGGGGCGGGAGACCCAGTACTTC
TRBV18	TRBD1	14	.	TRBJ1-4	CASSPDRGNEKLFF	TGTGCCAGCTCACCCGACAGGGGTAATGAAAAACTGTTTTTT
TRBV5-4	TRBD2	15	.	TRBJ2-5	CASSWSGGLQETQYF	TGTGCCAGCAGCTGGAGCGGGGGGCTACAAGAGACCCAGTACTTC
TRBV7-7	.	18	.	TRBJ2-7	CASSTHQLNRKNSYEQYF	TGTGCCAGCAGCACTCACCAGCTCAACAGGAAAAACTCCTACGAGCAGTACTTC
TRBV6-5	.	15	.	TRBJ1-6	CASSYAGPINSPLHF	TGTGCCAGCAGTTACGCGGGACCGATTAATTCACCCCTCCACTTT